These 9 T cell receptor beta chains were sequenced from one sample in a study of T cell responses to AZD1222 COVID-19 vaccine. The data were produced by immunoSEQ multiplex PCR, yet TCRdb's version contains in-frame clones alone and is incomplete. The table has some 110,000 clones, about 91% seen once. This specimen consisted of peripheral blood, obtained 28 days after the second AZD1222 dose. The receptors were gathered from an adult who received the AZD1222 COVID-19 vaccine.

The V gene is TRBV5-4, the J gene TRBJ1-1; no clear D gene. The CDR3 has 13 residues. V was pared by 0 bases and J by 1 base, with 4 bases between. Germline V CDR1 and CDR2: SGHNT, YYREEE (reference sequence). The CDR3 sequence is CASSLDRNTEAFF. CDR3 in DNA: TGTGCCAGCAGCTTGGACAGGAACACTGAAGCTTTCTTT.

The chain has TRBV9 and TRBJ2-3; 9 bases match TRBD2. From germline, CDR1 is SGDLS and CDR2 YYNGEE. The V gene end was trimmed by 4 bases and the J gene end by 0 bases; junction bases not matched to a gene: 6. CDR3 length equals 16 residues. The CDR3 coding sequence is TGTGCCAGCAGCCCAAACCTAGCGGGGAGCACAGATACGCAGTATTTT. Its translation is CASSPNLAGSTDTQYF.

The CDR3 region has the DNA TGTGCCAGCATCCTCCGACACGCTAGCAGGGGAGATACGCAGTATTTT. Protein: CASILRHASRGDTQYF. The genes are TRBV5-5 and TRBJ2-3, with a weak D call TRBD1 (6 bases). The germline V and J ends were trimmed by 6 bases and 5 bases, with 22 bases remaining between them. The CDR3 is 16 residues long. The germline gives CDR1 SGHKS, CDR2 YYEKEE (reference sequence).

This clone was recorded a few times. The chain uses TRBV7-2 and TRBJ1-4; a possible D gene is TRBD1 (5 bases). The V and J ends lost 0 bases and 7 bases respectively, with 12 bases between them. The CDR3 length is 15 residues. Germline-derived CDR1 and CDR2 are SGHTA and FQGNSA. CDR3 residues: CASSLAGLEGEKLFF. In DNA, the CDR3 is TGTGCCAGCAGCTTAGCGGGGCTGGAGGGTGAAAAACTGTTTTTT.

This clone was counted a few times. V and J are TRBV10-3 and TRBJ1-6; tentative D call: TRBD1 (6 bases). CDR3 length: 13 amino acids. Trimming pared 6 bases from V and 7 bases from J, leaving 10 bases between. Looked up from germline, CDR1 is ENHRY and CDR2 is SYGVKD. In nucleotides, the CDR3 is TGTGCCATCAGGCCGGACAGCAATTCACCCCTCCACTTT. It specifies CAIRPDSNSPLHF.

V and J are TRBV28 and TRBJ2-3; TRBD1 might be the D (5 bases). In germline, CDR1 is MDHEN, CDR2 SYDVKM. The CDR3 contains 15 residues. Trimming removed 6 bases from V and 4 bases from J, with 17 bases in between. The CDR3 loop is CASSAAGSAADTQYF. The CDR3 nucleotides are TGTGCCAGCAGCGCCGCAGGGTCGGCGGCAGATACGCAGTATTTT.

The CDR3 DNA reads as TGTGCCAGCAGTGAATGGGGGGCGCCAAACACTGAAGCTTTCTTT. Protein: CASSEWGAPNTEAFF. The chain links TRBV25-1 to TRBJ1-1; D might be TRBD1 (6 bases). This CDR3 comprises 15 residues. V shed 1 base and J shed 2 bases, with 11 bases lying between them. The germline V gene encodes CDR1 MGHDK and CDR2 SYGVNS.

Here the CDR3 DNA reads TGTGCCAGTAGTATGGCCGCGCGGACAGGGTATCAGCCCCAGCATTTT. As protein: CASSMAARTGYQPQHF. The chain employs TRBV19 and TRBJ1-5; 8 positions agree with TRBD1. The CDR3 spans 16 residues. The V gene's germline CDR1 is LNHDA and CDR2 SQIVND (reference sequence). V lost 3 bases and J lost 5; bases outside the gene matches: 9.

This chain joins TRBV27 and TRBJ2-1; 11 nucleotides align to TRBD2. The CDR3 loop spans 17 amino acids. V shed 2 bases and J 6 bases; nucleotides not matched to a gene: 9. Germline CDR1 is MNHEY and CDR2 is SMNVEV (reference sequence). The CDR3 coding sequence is TGTGCCAGCAGTTTAGGACCTAGCGGGAGGTCGTCCAATGAGCAGTTCTTC. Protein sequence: CASSLGPSGRSSNEQFF.